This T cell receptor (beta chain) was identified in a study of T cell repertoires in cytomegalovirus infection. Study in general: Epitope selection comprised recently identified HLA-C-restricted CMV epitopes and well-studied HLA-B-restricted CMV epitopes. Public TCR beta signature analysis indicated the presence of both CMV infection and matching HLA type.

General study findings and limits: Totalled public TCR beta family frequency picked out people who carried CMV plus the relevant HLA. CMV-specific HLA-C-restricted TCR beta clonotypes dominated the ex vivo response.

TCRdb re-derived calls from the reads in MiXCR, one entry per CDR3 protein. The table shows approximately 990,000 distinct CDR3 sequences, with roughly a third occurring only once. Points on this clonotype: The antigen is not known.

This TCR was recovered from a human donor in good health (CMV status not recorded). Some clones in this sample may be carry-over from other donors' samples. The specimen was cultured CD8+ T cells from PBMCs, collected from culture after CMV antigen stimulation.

The CDR3 nucleotides read TGCGCCAGCAGCCAAGGGACGGGACGACGTAGTGAAGCTTTCTTT. Its translation is CASSQGTGRRSEAFF. The chain recombines TRBV4-3 with TRBJ1-1; D is possibly TRBD1 (5 bases). The CDR3 sequence is 15 residues long. V dropped 1 base and J dropped 7 bases, with 16 bases sitting between them. Germline loops: CDR1 LGHNA, CDR2 YSLEER.